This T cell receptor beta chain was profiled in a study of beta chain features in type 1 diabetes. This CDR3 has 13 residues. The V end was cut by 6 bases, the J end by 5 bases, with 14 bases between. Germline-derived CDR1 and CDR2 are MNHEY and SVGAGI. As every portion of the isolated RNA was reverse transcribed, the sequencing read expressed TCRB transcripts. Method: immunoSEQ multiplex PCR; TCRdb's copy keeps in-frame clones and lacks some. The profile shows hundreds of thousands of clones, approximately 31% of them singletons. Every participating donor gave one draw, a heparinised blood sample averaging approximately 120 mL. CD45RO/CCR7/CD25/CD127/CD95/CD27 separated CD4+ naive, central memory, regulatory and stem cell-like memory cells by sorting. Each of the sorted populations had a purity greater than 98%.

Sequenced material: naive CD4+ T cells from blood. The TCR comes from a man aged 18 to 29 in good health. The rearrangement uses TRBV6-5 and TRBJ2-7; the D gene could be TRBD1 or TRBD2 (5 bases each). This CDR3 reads CASRTTGTHEQYF. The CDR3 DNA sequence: TGTGCCAGCAGGACAACTGGGACCCACGAGCAGTACTTC.